The 4 T cell receptor beta chains below were found in one sample sequenced in a study of blood T cell repertoires in COVID-19. Assay: immunoSEQ multiplex PCR; the TCRdb copy retains only in-frame clones and omits some. This table has some 290,000 clones, 87% appearing once. Sequenced input: peripheral blood. The receptors here all came from a woman in her 50s who had recovered from COVID-19.

In its sample, this clone was seen once. The chain uses TRBV10-3 and TRBJ1-5; D is uncertain. The germline CDR1 and CDR2 sequences are ENHRY and SYGVKD. The CDR3 is 14 residues long. V shed 3 bases and J shed 3 bases, with 9 bases lying between them. Here the CDR3 reads CAISESGNNQPQHF. For the CDR3, the DNA is TGTGCCATCAGTGAAAGCGGGAACAATCAGCCCCAGCATTTT.

The rearrangement uses TRBV7-2 and TRBJ2-5, with D unresolved. Trimming pared 5 bases from V and 0 bases from J, leaving 4 bases between. CDR1 is SGHTA and CDR2 is FQGNSA in the germline V gene. This CDR3 region has 12 residues. CDR3 residues: CASSRYQETQYF. CDR3 DNA sequence: TGTGCCAGCAGCCGGTACCAAGAGACCCAGTACTTC.

The genes are TRBV5-1 and TRBJ2-5; TRBD1 might be the D (5 bases). This CDR3 has 14 residues. V lost 3 bases, J lost 2 bases, and 11 bases lay in between. CDR1 is SGHRS, CDR2 YFSETQ, per germline. CDR3 loop: CASSSRQFQETQYF. As DNA, the CDR3 is TGCGCCAGCAGCTCGAGACAGTTTCAAGAGACCCAGTACTTC.

The chain carries TRBV7-3 and TRBJ2-2; TRBD2 matches at 14 bases. The J segment lost 6 bases and the V segment lost 4 bases, leaving 7 bases of the junction unmatched. The CDR3 has 17 amino acids. Germline lookup yields CDR1 SGHTA and CDR2 FQGTGA. CDR3 nucleotide sequence: TGTGCCAGCAGCTCGGTCCCGGGACTAGCGGGGGCCGGGGAGCTGTTTTTT. Its translation: CASSSVPGLAGAGELFF.